The present T cell receptor beta chain was sequenced within a study of cytomegalovirus exposure and HLA in healthy donors. Germline V gene data show CDR1 as SSHAT and CDR2 as FNYEAQ (reference sequence). J was trimmed by 5 bases and V by 1 base; bases with no gene match: 10. The CDR3 has 18 amino acids. Researchers ran the PCR with 60 Vbeta and 13 Jbeta primers. Authors' processing steps: In a later analysis, of around 85 million unique beta chains, about 12 million appeared in at least two donors. Method: immunoSEQ multiplex PCR; TCRdb's copy keeps in-frame clones and lacks some. V and J calls plus clone size are reproduced from that table; the DNA served to infer D and trimming. The table has approximately 110,000 clones, over 70% seen once; the top ten hold about 5.3%.

Specimen: PBMCs. The receptor was derived from a male donor in good health and CMV-seronegative. The rearrangement joins TRBV7-7 to TRBJ2-3; 12 nucleotides match TRBD1. This chain's CDR3 is CASSLEFMGQGARDTQYF. The CDR3 nucleotides are TGTGCCAGCAGCTTAGAGTTTATGGGACAGGGGGCGAGAGATACGCAGTATTTT.